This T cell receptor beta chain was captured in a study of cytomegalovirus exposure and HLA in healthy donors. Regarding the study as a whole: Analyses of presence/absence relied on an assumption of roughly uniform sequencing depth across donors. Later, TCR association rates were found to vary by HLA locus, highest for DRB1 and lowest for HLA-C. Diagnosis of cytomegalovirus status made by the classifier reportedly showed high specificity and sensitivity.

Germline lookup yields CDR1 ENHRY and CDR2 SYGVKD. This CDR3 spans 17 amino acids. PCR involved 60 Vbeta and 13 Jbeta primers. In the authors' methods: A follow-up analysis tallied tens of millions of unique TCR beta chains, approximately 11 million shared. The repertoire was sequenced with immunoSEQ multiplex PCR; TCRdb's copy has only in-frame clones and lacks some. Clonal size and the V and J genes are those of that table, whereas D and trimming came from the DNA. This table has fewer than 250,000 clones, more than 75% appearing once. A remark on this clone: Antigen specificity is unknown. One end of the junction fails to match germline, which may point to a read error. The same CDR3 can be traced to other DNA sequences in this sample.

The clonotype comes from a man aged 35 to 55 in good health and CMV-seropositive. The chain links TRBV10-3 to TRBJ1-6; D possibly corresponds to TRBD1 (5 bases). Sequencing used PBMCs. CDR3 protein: CAISESADSSYNSPLHF. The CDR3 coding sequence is TGTGCCATCAGTGAATCGGCAGACAGCTCCTATAATTCCCCCCTCCACTTT.